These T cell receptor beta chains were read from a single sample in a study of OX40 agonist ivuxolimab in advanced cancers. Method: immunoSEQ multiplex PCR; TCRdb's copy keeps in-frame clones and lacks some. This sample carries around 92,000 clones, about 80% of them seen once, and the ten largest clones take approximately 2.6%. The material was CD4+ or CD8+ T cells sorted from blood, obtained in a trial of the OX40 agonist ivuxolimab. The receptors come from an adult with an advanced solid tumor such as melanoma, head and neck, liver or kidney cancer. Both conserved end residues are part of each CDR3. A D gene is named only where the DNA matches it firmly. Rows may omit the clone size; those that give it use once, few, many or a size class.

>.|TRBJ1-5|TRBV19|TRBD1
CASSTGQGNNQPQHF
TGTGCCAGTAGTACTGGACAGGGCAACAATCAGCCCCAGCATTTT
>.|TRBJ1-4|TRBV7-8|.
CASSLDGRGEVFF
TGTGCCAGCAGCTTAGATGGCAGGGGCGAGGTGTTTTTT
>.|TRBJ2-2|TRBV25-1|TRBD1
CASSPQKTGGAGELFF
TGTGCCAGCAGTCCGCAAAAGACAGGGGGAGCCGGGGAGCTGTTTTTT
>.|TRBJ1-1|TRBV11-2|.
CASSPRTLWNTEAFF
TGTGCCAGCAGCCCCCGGACCTTATGGAACACTGAAGCTTTCTTT
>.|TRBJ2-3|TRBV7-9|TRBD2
CASSLGLAGGLSTDTQYF
TGTGCCAGCAGCTTAGGCCTAGCGGGGGGCCTTAGCACAGATACGCAGTATTTT
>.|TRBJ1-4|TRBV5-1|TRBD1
CASSKAGGENEKLFF
TGCGCCAGCAGCAAAGCAGGGGGCGAGAATGAAAAACTGTTTTTT
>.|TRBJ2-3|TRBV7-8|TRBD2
CASSWLAGGQDTQYF
TGTGCCAGCAGCTGGCTAGCGGGGGGGCAAGATACGCAGTATTTT
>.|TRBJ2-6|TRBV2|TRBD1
CASSPDRAGANVLTF
TGTGCCAGCAGTCCGGACAGGGCTGGGGCCAACGTCCTGACTTTC
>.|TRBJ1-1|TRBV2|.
CASSLTGSTEAFF
TGTGCCAGCAGTTTGACAGGCTCGACTGAAGCTTTCTTT
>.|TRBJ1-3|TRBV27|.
CASSLRGVPGNTIYF
TGTGCCAGCAGTCTAAGGGGGGTCCCCGGAAACACCATATATTTT
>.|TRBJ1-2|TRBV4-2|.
CASSSEDGQSNYGYTF
TGTGCCAGCAGCTCAGAGGATGGACAATCGAACTATGGCTACACCTTC
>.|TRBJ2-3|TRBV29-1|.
CSGRGTDTQYF
TGCAGCGGTCGGGGCACAGATACGCAGTATTTT
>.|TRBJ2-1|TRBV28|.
CASSLSEFGSGFF
TGTGCCAGCAGTTTATCGGAATTTGGGTCCGGGTTCTTC
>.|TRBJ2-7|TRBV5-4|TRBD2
CASSPGGVAGGYEQYF
TGTGCCAGCAGCCCCGGGGGGGTAGCGGGGGGCTACGAGCAGTACTTC
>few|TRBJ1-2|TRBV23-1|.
CASKTQTRVYYGYTF
TGCGCCAGCAAAACCCAAACAAGGGTCTACTATGGCTACACCTTC
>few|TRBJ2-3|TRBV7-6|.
CASSPRTDTQYF
TGTGCCAGCAGCCCCCGCACAGATACGCAGTATTTT
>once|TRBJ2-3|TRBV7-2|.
CASSLSLVAPGGDTQYF
TGTGCCAGCAGCTTATCTTTGGTTGCCCCAGGAGGGGATACGCAGTATTTT